The source of this TCR beta chain is a study of blood T cell repertoires in COVID-19. After removal of 7 bases from V and 4 bases from J, the junction contained 15 bases not matched to a gene. From germline, CDR1 is LGHNT and CDR2 FRNRAP. The CDR3 is 17 amino acids. Repertoires were generated with immunoSEQ multiplex PCR, while TCRdb's copy carries only in-frame clones and drops some. Seen here are 200,000 to 300,000 clones, about 80% observed once, and the top ten hold roughly a tenth. Source material: peripheral blood. The sequence derives from a woman older than 75 with acute or convalescent COVID-19. This chain joins TRBV12-5 and TRBJ2-3; 9 bases map to TRBD2. The CDR3 coding sequence is TGTGCTAGTGCCCTGTTGCGGGGGGGCGAACAGGCAGATACGCAGTATTTT. Protein sequence: CASALLRGGEQADTQYF.